This TCR beta chain derives from a study of beta chain features in type 1 diabetes (dated by TCRdb to 2016 to 2018). Describing the broader study: Patients and healthy donors did not differ in mean age, gender distribution, total cell number or subset yield. Across all samples, about 110 million sorted cells were examined, and cell number per subset correlated strongly with RNA yield. In the study, TCRB repertoires of sorted circulating CD4+ T cell subsets from recently diagnosed type 1 diabetes patients were compared with those of matched healthy donors. Whereas all 30 or so donors provided naive and central memory subsets, regulatory and stem cell-like memory subsets were isolated from just 8 patients and about 8 healthy donors.

The CDR3 numbers 13 residues from cysteine through phenylalanine. Only the CDR3 DNA is retained, 39 bases long and in frame from the first base. CDR1 and CDR2 (SQVTM, ANQGSEA) derive from the germline V gene. The junction shows trimming of 7 bases on V and 7 bases on J, plus 17 bases between the germline ends. The entire isolated RNA was reverse transcribed using the High Capacity cDNA Reverse Transcription Kit, and thus expressed TCRB transcripts were sequenced. Naive, central memory and regulatory T cell samples underwent deep immunoSEQ sequencing, averaging about 3.57 million total reads per sample. After sorted cells were lysed in RLT buffer, RNA was extracted with DNase-treated RNeasy Micro or Mini kits, with the choice depending on cell number. Each cell subset was processed on its own to prevent cross-contamination, while patient and healthy donor samples were processed together. The immunoSEQ multiplex PCR was used to amplify TCRB sequences from cDNA, generating 87-bp fragments that spanned the CDR3 region. Amplicons were sequenced on the Illumina HiSeq platform. In the original analysis: PCR bias was computationally corrected using synthetic template baselines, reads within Hamming distance 2 were collapsed, and singletons that could not be merged were discarded. Reads were aligned against IMGT so that V, D and J genes, CDR3 length and insertions or deletions at six rearrangement sites could be assigned. Clonotype counts were normalized to sorted cell number within each subset before computing true diversity and Gini coefficients with the tcR R package. Repertoire sharing was quantified using the overlap coefficient calculated on TCRB nucleotide sequences. Out-of-frame TCRB sequences from naive cells were analyzed to stand in for the pre-selection repertoire. TCRdb carries this immuneACCESS record with in-frame sequences only. Its versions omit some clonotypes, under half of them owing to an unresolved V gene in the studies checked, with the rest unexplained. V and J calls and clone size are as listed in that table; D and trimming were resolved from the DNA. The sample yields about 230,000 clones; under 20% were counted once. The ten largest clones take up roughly 0.08% of the sample.

The investigation overall reported the following: PCR might favor shorter templates, but patient and control samples were amplified and corrected together, so any skew would affect both groups equally. In all four CD4+ subsets, TCRB CDR3 length was moderately but significantly shorter in type 1 diabetes patients. Naive, central memory and regulatory TCRB repertoires appeared to be more similar among patients than among healthy donors. At VDJ recombination sites, patients with type 1 diabetes made fewer insertions and deleted more nucleotides, a pattern implying thymic rearrangement abnormalities. Because cDNA was sequenced instead of genomic DNA, activated cells with high expression could be over-represented, although the groups did not differ in activation or CD3 levels. Only small numbers of individuals were included in the HLA sub-analyses, which left unresolved whether HLA type had any influence on TCRB rearrangement.

This clone turned up a few times. Its antigen remains unidentified. Within one base of it there is no much larger clone, and no base qualities were kept. Each donor gave one peripheral blood draw, averaging roughly 100 mL, which was collected into heparinised tubes. A BD FACSAria II was used to sort naive, central memory, regulatory and stem cell-like memory CD4+ T cells with a panel that included CD45RO, CCR7, CD25, CD127, CD95 and CD27. A purity above 98% was achieved for all sorted populations. PBMCs were isolated immediately by Lymphoprep density gradient centrifugation and stained directly without culture. Samples were stained and sorted in pairs, with one healthy donor and one patient per experiment, so that batch effects were minimized.

The sample taken for sequencing was naive CD4+ T cells from blood. This specimen's cell subset or site label, per the study, means: true naive CD4+ T cells. The chain employs TRBV29-1 and TRBJ2-1; the D gene cannot be resolved reliably. The TCR was taken from a man aged 25 to 40 with type 1 diabetes. The CDR3 protein: CSGLPSAPNEQFF. In nucleotides, the sequence is TGCAGCGGCCTTCCCAGTGCCCCAAATGAGCAGTTCTTC.